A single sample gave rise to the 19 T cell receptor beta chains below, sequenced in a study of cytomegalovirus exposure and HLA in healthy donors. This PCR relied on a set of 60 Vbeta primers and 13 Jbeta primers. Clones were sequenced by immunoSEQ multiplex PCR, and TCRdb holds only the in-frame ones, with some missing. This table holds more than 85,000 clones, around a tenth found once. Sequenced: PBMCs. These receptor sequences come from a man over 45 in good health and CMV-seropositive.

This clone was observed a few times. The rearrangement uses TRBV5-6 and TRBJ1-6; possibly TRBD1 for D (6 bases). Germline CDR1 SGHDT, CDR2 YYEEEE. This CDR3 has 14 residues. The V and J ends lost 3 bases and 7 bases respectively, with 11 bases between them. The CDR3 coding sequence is TGTGCCAGCAGCTCGACAGGCGGCAATTCACCCCTCCACTTT. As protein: CASSSTGGNSPLHF.

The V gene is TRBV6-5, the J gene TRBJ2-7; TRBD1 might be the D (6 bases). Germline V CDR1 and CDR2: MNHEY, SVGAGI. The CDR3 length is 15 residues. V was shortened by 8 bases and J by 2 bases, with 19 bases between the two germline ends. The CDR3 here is CASQDPTGVTYEQYF. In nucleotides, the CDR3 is TGTGCCAGCCAAGATCCGACAGGCGTAACCTACGAGCAGTACTTC.

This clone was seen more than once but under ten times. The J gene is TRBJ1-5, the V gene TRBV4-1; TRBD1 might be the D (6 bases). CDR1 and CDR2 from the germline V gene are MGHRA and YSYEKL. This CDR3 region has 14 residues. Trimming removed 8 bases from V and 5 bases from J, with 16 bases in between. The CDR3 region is CASGRQTGYQPQHF. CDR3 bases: TGCGCCAGCGGCCGCCAAACAGGGTATCAGCCCCAGCATTTT.

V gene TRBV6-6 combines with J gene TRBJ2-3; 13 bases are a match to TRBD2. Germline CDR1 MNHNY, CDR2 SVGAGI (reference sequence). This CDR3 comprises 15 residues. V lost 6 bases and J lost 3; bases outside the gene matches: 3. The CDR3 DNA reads TGTGCCAGCAGGGGGGGACTAGCGGGAACAGATACGCAGTATTTT. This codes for CASRGGLAGTDTQYF.

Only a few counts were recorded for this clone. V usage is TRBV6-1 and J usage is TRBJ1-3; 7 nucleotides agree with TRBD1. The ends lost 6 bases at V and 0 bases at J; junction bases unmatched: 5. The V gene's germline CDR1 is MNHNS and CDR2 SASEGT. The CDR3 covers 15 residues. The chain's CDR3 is CASSRQGDSGNTIYF. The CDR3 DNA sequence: TGTGCCAGCAGCAGACAGGGTGACTCTGGAAACACCATATATTTT.

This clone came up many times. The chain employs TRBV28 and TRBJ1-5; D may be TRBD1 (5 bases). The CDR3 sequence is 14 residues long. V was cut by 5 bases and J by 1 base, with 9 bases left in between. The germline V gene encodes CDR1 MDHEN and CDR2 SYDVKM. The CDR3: CASSLQVSNQPQHF. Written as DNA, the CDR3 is TGTGCCAGCAGTCTACAGGTCAGCAATCAGCCCCAGCATTTT.

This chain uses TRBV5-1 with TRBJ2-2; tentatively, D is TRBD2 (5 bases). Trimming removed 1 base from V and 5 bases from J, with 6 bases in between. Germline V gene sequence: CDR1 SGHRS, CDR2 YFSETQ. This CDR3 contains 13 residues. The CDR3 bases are TGCGCCAGCAGCTTGACGGGGACCGGGGAGCTGTTTTTT. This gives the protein CASSLTGTGELFF.

This CDR3 reads CASSLTGFGNQPQHF. CDR3 nucleotides: TGTGCCAGCAGTCTGACAGGGTTCGGCAATCAGCCCCAGCATTTT. This rearrangement joins TRBV27 to TRBJ1-5; 7 nucleotides match TRBD1. V gave up 5 bases and J gave up 2 bases; unmatched junction bases: 6. The CDR3 consists of 15 residues. In germline, CDR1 is MNHEY, CDR2 SMNVEV (reference sequence).

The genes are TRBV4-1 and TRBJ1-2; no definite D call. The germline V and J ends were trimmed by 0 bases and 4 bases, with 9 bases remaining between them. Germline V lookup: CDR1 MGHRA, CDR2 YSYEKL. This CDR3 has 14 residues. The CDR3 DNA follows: TGCGCCAGCAGCCAAGATCGCACGAGCTATGGCTACACCTTC. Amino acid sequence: CASSQDRTSYGYTF.

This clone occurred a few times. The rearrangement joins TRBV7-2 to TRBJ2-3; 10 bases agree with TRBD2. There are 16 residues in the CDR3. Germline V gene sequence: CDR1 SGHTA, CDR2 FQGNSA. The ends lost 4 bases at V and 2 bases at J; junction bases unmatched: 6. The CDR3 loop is CASSSQLAGLTDTQYF. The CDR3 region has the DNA TGTGCCAGCAGCTCACAACTAGCGGGGCTCACAGATACGCAGTATTTT.

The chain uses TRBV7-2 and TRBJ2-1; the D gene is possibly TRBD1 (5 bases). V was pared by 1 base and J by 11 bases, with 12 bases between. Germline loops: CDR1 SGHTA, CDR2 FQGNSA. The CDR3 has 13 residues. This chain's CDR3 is CASSLVKGNKQFF. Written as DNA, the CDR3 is TGTGCCAGCAGCTTAGTAAAGGGGAATAAGCAGTTCTTC.

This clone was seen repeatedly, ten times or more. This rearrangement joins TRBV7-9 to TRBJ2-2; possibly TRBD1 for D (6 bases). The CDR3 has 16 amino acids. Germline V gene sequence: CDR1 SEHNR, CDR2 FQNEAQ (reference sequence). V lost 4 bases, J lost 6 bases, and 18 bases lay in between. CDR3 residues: CASSYTRQVTPGELFF. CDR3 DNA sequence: TGTGCCAGCAGCTACACCCGACAGGTCACTCCCGGGGAGCTGTTTTTT.

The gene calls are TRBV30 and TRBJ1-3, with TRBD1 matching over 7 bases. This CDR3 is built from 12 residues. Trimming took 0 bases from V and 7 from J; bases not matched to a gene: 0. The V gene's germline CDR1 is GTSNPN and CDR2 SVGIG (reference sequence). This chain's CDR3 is CAWSVQGNTIYF. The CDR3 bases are TGTGCCTGGAGTGTACAGGGGAACACCATATATTTT.

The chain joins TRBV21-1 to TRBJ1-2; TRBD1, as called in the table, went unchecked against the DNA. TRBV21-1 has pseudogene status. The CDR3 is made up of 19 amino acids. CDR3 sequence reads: CASSKAPSQTGGSGRGYTF. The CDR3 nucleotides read TGTGCCAGCAGCAAAGCGCCGTCCCAGACAGGGGGCTCGGGGAGGGGCTACACCTTC.

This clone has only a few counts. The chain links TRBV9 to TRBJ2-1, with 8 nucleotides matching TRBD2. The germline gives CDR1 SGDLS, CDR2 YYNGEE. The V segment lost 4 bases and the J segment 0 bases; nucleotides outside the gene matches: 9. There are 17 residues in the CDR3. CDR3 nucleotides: TGTGCCAGCAGCTTCCGTAGCGGGGCAAGCTCCTACAATGAGCAGTTCTTC. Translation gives CASSFRSGASSYNEQFF.

The CDR3 coding sequence is TGTGCCAGCAGCCATGGGACAGCCCTCCAAGAGACCCAGTACTTC. This translates into CASSHGTALQETQYF. V gene TRBV7-9 combines with J gene TRBJ2-5, with 7 bases that match TRBD1. CDR3 length equals 15 residues. CDR1 SEHNR and CDR2 FQNEAQ come from the germline V gene (reference sequence). V dropped 5 bases and J dropped 1; count of bases not matched to a gene: 7.

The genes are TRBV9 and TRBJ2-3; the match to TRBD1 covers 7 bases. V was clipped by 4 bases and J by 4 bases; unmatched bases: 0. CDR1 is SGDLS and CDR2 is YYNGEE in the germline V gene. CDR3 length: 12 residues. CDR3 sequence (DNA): TGTGCCAGCAGCCAGGGGGCAGATACGCAGTATTTT. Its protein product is CASSQGADTQYF.

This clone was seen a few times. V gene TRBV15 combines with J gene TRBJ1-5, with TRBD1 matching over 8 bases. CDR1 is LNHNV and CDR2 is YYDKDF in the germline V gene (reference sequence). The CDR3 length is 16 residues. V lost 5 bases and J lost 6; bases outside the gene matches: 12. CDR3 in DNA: TGTGCCACCAGCCCCGGAGGGCAGGGGGCCACTCAGCCCCAGCATTTT. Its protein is CATSPGGQGATQPQHF.

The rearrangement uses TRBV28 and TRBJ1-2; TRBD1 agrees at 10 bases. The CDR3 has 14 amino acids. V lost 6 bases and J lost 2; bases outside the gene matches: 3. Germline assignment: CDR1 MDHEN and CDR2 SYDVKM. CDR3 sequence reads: CASSEGQGNYGYTF. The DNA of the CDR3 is TGTGCCAGCAGCGAGGGACAGGGGAACTATGGCTACACCTTC.